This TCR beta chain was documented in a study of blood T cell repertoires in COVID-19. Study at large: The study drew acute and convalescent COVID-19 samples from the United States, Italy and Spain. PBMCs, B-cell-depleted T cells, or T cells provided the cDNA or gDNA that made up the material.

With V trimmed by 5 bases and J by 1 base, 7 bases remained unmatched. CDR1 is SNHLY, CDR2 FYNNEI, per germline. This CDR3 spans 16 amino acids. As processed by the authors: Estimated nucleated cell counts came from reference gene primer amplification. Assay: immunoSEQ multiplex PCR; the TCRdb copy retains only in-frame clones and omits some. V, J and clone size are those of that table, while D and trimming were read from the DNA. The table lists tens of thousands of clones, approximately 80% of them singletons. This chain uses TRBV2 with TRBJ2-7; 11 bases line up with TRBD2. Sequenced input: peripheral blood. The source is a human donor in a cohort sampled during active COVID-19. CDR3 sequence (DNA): TGTGCCAGCAGTCCGCGAGGACTAGCGGGTTCCTACGAGCAGTACTTC. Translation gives CASSPRGLAGSYEQYF.